The 26 T cell receptor beta chains listed next were all sequenced from one sample in a study of T cell responses to AZD1222 COVID-19 vaccine. TCRdb's copy holds only in-frame clones and misses some; the assay was immunoSEQ multiplex PCR. Of over 65,000 clones listed, roughly nine tenths are singletons. Material: peripheral blood, obtained on day 0 of MenACWY control vaccination. The receptors originated from an adult in good health.

This clone was seen a single time. The chain has TRBV29-1 and TRBJ1-2; no firm D call. CDR1 SQVTM and CDR2 ANQGSEA come from the germline V gene. The CDR3 sequence is 11 residues long. V lost 7 bases and J 4 bases, leaving 10 bases between the germline ends. The CDR3 loop is CSGAFGYGYTF. The CDR3 nucleotides are TGCAGCGGCGCGTTCGGCTATGGCTACACCTTC.

The chain combines TRBV5-1 with TRBJ2-5; 9 bases fit TRBD1. This CDR3 is 16 amino acids long. Germline V gene sequence: CDR1 SGHRS, CDR2 YFSETQ. Trimming cost V 4 bases and J 5 bases; bases outside gene matches: 12. Here the CDR3 reads CASSAPTGQGRETQYF. Here the CDR3 DNA reads TGCGCCAGCAGCGCTCCAACGGGACAGGGCCGGGAGACCCAGTACTTC.

The chain carries TRBV9 and TRBJ2-3; D is perhaps TRBD1 or TRBD2 (5 bases each). The V end lost 0 bases, the J end lost 1 base, and 9 bases lay between the germline ends. CDR3 length: 15 amino acids. Germline V lookup: CDR1 SGDLS, CDR2 YYNGEE. CDR3 DNA sequence: TGTGCCAGCAGCGTAGCCGGGACCGGCACAGATACGCAGTATTTT. Translated, it gives CASSVAGTGTDTQYF.

This rearrangement joins TRBV2 to TRBJ2-5; possible D gene TRBD2, 6 bases. The CDR3 extends over 13 amino acids. The germline gives CDR1 SNHLY, CDR2 FYNNEI. V was cut by 6 bases and J by 7 bases, with 15 bases left in between. In DNA, the CDR3 is TGTGCCAGCAGGTCGGGGGATATCGGGACCCAGTACTTC. Protein product: CASRSGDIGTQYF.

The J gene is TRBJ2-5, the V gene TRBV6-2 or TRBV6-3, with D hard to call. Germline CDR1 MNHEY, CDR2 SVGEGT. V lost 4 bases to trimming and J lost 2 bases, with 11 bases between them. The CDR3 totals 14 residues. The DNA for the CDR3 is TGTGCCAGCAGTTCCCAGGCGGAACAAGAGACCCAGTACTTC. It translates to CASSSQAEQETQYF.

This clone was seen a single time. The chain joins TRBV12-2 to TRBJ2-1. TRBV12-2 is a documented pseudogene. This CDR3 has 16 amino acids. CDR3 protein: CASRSPGAISYNEQFF. In nucleotides, the CDR3 is TGTGCAAGTCGATCTCCGGGGGCCATCTCCTACAATGAGCAGTTCTTC.

The chain carries TRBV28 and TRBJ1-2, with 9 nucleotides matching TRBD1. The germline gives CDR1 MDHEN, CDR2 SYDVKM. Trimming took 4 bases from V and 1 from J; bases not matched to a gene: 16. The CDR3 spans 19 residues. The CDR3 loop is CASSSLLLLTGGVNYGYTF. The CDR3 bases are TGTGCCAGCAGTTCCCTCCTCCTCTTGACAGGGGGAGTTAACTATGGCTACACCTTC.

The chain's CDR3 is CASSPQPGTGELFF. The CDR3 nucleotides read TGTGCCAGCAGCCCCCAGCCGGGCACCGGGGAGCTGTTTTTT. The chain combines TRBV7-9 with TRBJ2-2, with D unclear. The V end lost 5 bases, the J end lost 4 bases, and 11 bases lay between the germline ends. The germline V gene encodes CDR1 SEHNR and CDR2 FQNEAQ (reference sequence). This CDR3 comprises 14 residues.

The chain recombines TRBV5-4 with TRBJ1-1; no clear D. Between the trimmed V and J ends, which lost 0 bases and 3 bases, there was a span of 9 bases. The germline CDR1 and CDR2 sequences are SGHNT and YYREEE (reference sequence). This CDR3 spans 14 amino acids. CDR3 residues: CASSLDLGDTEAFF. The DNA for the CDR3 is TGTGCCAGCAGCTTGGATTTAGGTGACACTGAAGCTTTCTTT.

This clone has a single count. The V and J genes are TRBV18 and TRBJ2-1, with 11 positions matching TRBD2. V was pared by 6 bases and J by 6 bases, with 10 bases of the junction left unmatched. Germline V CDR1 and CDR2: KGHSH, LQKENI. This CDR3 contains 16 residues. This CDR3 reads CASSTTSGEKTNEQFF. Here the CDR3 DNA reads TGTGCCAGCTCTACGACTAGCGGGGAGAAAACCAATGAGCAGTTCTTC. The variable domain in full, completed from reference TRBV18 and TRBJ2-1, reads NAGVMQNPRHLVRRRGQEARLRCSPMKGHSHVYWYRQLPEEGLKFMVYLQKENIIDESGMPKERFSAEFPKEGPSILRIQQVVRGDSAAYFCASSTTSGEKTNEQFFGPGTRLTVL.

The chain employs TRBV19 and TRBJ2-4, with 9 nucleotides matching TRBD1. The germline gives CDR1 LNHDA, CDR2 SQIVND (reference sequence). V trimming: 8 bases; J trimming: 3 bases; junction bases outside the gene matches: 11. The length of the CDR3 is 16 residues. The CDR3 bases are TGTGCCAGTTCCCCCGGGACAGGGAAGGTCAAAAACATTCAGTACTTC. Protein product: CASSPGTGKVKNIQYF.

The chain couples TRBV7-2 to TRBJ2-7; TRBD2 aligns across 7 bases. Trimming took 4 bases from V and 2 from J; bases not matched to a gene: 5. CDR1 and CDR2 (germline): SGHTA, FQGNSA. CDR3 length: 14 residues. The CDR3, as DNA: TGTGCCAGCAGCTCGCCTAGCGGAGCCTACGAGCAGTACTTC. It is translated as CASSSPSGAYEQYF.

The rearrangement joins TRBV24-1 to TRBJ2-4; TRBD2 matches at 7 bases. Germline CDR1 reads KGHDR; CDR2 reads SFDVKD. Trimming cost V 9 bases and J 1 base; bases outside gene matches: 11. The CDR3 runs 16 residues. CDR3 sequence reads: CATLRAGEGAKNIQYF. DNA of the CDR3: TGTGCCACCCTCCGGGCGGGAGAGGGTGCCAAAAACATTCAGTACTTC.

This clone was found once. This chain uses TRBV5-1 with TRBJ2-2; TRBD1 aligns across 7 bases. The CDR3 totals 14 residues. V shed 3 bases and J 7 bases; nucleotides not matched to a gene: 6. In germline, CDR1 is SGHRS, CDR2 YFSETQ. The CDR3 bases are TGCGCCAGCAGCTACGACAGGGACGGCGGGGAGCTGTTTTTT. It codes for CASSYDRDGGELFF.

The V call is TRBV28, the J call TRBJ1-5; unclear D gene. Germline V gene data show CDR1 as MDHEN and CDR2 as SYDVKM. The V and J ends lost 10 bases and 5 bases respectively, with 18 bases between them. This CDR3 spans 14 amino acids. The CDR3 bases are TGTGCCACCACCTTAACAGTGGGCGATCAGCCCCAGCATTTT. Translating it yields CATTLTVGDQPQHF.

This chain connects TRBV5-1 to TRBJ1-4; D may be TRBD1 (5 bases). Germline V gene lookup returns CDR1 SGHRS and CDR2 YFSETQ. The CDR3 loop spans 14 amino acids. Deletions cut 1 base from V and 6 bases from J, with 10 bases between. The chain's CDR3 is CASSLSGGYEKLFF. The CDR3 region has the DNA TGCGCCAGCAGCTTGTCCGGGGGGTATGAAAAACTGTTTTTT.

This chain uses TRBV5-1 with TRBJ1-4; D is perhaps TRBD1 (6 bases). Trimming left V 3 bases short and J 4 bases short, with 16 bases between. The germline V gene has CDR1 SGHRS and CDR2 YFSETQ. CDR3 length equals 16 residues. CDR3 protein: CASSSGGTGNNEKLFF. The DNA for the CDR3 is TGCGCCAGCAGCTCTGGGGGCACAGGGAATAATGAAAAACTGTTTTTT.

The gene calls are TRBV5-1 and TRBJ1-3, with no clear D. Germline V gene sequence: CDR1 SGHRS, CDR2 YFSETQ. The V and J ends lost 0 bases and 0 bases respectively, with 10 bases between them. The CDR3 is 16 residues long. The CDR3 DNA reads TGCGCCAGCAGCTTGGACGCGGGGATCTCTGGAAACACCATATATTTT. It encodes CASSLDAGISGNTIYF.

CDR3 sequence (DNA): TGTGCCAGCAGGGCTGGACTAGCTCGGAATGAGCAGTTCTTC. Its protein is CASRAGLARNEQFF. The chain couples TRBV6-5 to TRBJ2-1, with 8 nucleotides matching TRBD2. V shed 6 bases and J 7 bases; nucleotides not matched to a gene: 8. This CDR3 region has 14 residues. Germline V gene lookup returns CDR1 MNHEY and CDR2 SVGAGI.

The chain links TRBV12-5 to TRBJ2-7, with 8 nucleotides matching TRBD2. The CDR3 is 15 residues long. Germline CDR1 is LGHNT and CDR2 is FRNRAP. After removal of 5 bases from V and 3 bases from J, the junction contained 9 bases not matched to a gene. In nucleotides, the CDR3 is TGTGCTAGTGGTCGTTTCGGGGGGGCTAACTACGAGCAGTACTTC. Translating it yields CASGRFGGANYEQYF.

J is TRBJ1-1 and V is TRBV5-1; D is ambiguous. V was trimmed by 2 bases and J by 4 bases, leaving 9 bases between them. CDR1 and CDR2 (germline): SGHRS, YFSETQ. This CDR3 comprises 13 residues. CDR3 loop: CASSFEEFTEAFF. Here the CDR3 DNA reads TGCGCCAGCAGCTTTGAGGAATTCACTGAAGCTTTCTTT.

The chain has TRBV27 and TRBJ2-7; the match to TRBD1 covers 8 bases. The germline CDR1 and CDR2 sequences are MNHEY and SMNVEV (reference sequence). The trim removed 6 bases at V and 2 bases at J, leaving 0 bases unmatched. This CDR3 is built from 12 residues. CDR3 protein: CASRGQAYEQYF. Here the CDR3 DNA reads TGTGCCAGCAGGGGACAGGCCTACGAGCAGTACTTC.

The rearrangement joins TRBV10-3 to TRBJ2-2; the D gene is possibly TRBD1 (6 bases). The germline V gene encodes CDR1 ENHRY and CDR2 SYGVKD. The CDR3 has 16 residues. V gave up 2 bases and J gave up 1 base, with 11 bases separating them. CDR3: CAISELGGKNTGELFF. DNA for the CDR3: TGTGCCATCAGTGAGCTTGGGGGCAAGAACACCGGGGAGCTGTTTTTT.

The chain recombines TRBV5-5 with TRBJ2-1, with TRBD2 identical over 14 bases. The CDR3 has 19 amino acids. Germline V gives CDR1 SGHKS, CDR2 YYEKEE (reference sequence). V lost 0 bases, J lost 0 bases, and 5 bases stayed unmatched. CDR3 loop: CASSLGLAGGRRSYNEQFF. The CDR3 nucleotides are TGTGCCAGCAGCTTGGGACTAGCGGGGGGGCGTCGCTCCTACAATGAGCAGTTCTTC.

The table lists this clone with a count of one. J is TRBJ1-5 and V is TRBV6-6; 7 nucleotides align to TRBD1. This CDR3 region has 16 residues. V was clipped by 0 bases and J by 2 bases; unmatched bases: 4. Germline V gene sequence: CDR1 MNHNY, CDR2 SVGAGI (reference sequence). The CDR3 is CASSYSTGRGNQPQHF. CDR3 DNA: TGTGCCAGCAGTTACTCGACAGGGAGGGGCAATCAGCCCCAGCATTTT.

The chain uses TRBV11-2 and TRBJ2-6; D might be TRBD1 (5 bases). Trimming removed 4 bases at V and 2 bases at J, with 6 bases between. This CDR3 region has 14 residues. Per the germline V gene, CDR1 is SGHAT and CDR2 is FQNNGV. Here the CDR3 reads CASSSTAGANVLTF. CDR3 DNA sequence: TGTGCCAGCAGCTCGACAGCTGGGGCCAACGTCCTGACTTTC.